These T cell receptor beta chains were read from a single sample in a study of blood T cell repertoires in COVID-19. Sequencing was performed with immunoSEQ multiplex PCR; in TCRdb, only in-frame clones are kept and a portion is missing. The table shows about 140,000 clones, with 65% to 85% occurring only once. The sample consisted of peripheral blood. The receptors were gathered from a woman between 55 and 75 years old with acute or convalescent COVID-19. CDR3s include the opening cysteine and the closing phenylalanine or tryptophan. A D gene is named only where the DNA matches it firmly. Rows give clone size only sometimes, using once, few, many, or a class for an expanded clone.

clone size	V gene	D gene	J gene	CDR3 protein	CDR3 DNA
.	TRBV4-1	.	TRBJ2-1	CASSPREQAYNEQFF	TGCGCCAGCAGCCCGAGGGAGCAGGCCTACAATGAGCAGTTCTTC
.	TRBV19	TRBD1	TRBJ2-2	CASRPGQGLTGELFF	TGTGCCAGTAGACCGGGACAGGGGTTAACCGGGGAGCTGTTTTTT
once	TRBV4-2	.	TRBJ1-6	CASSPNFDRGLSPLHF	TGTGCCAGCAGCCCTAATTTCGACAGAGGTTTGTCACCCCTCCACTTT
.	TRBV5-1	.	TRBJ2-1	CASSGISSVLFF	TGCGCCAGCAGCGGTATTTCGAGTGTTCTGTTCTTC
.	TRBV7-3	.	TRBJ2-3	CASSLTGTDTQYF	TGTGCCAGCAGCTTAACCGGCACAGATACGCAGTATTTT
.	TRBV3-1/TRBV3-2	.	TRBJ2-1	CASSQLDFEQFF	TGTGCCAGCAGCCAACTAGATTTTGAGCAGTTCTTC
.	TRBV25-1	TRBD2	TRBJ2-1	CASSLLAGENNEQFF	TGTGCCAGCAGTCTCCTAGCGGGAGAAAACAATGAGCAGTTCTTC
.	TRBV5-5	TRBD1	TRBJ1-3	CASSRLGTGAGSGNTIYF	TGTGCCAGCAGCAGGTTAGGGACAGGGGCCGGCTCTGGAAACACCATATATTTT
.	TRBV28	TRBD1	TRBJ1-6	CASSNHMGWRGPKGSPLHF	TGTGCCAGCAGTAATCATATGGGATGGAGGGGGCCAAAGGGTTCACCCCTCCACTTT
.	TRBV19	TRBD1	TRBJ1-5	CASSEQGGRNQPQHF	TGTGCCAGTAGTGAGCAAGGGGGCCGCAATCAGCCCCAGCATTTT
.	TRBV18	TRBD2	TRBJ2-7	CASSPLSGRGPYEQYF	TGTGCCAGCTCACCCCTTAGCGGGAGGGGACCTTACGAGCAGTACTTC
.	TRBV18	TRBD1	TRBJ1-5	CASSPGTGNQPQHF	TGTGCCAGCTCACCCGGGACAGGTAATCAGCCCCAGCATTTT
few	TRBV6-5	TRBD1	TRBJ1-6	CASRAGTGGSPLHF	TGTGCCAGCAGGGCCGGGACAGGAGGGTCACCCCTCCACTTT
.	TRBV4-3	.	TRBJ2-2	CASSPIADTGELFF	TGCGCCAGCAGCCCCATAGCGGACACCGGGGAGCTGTTTTTT
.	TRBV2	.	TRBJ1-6	CASSEISDLGSPLHF	TGTGCCAGCAGTGAGATCTCGGACTTAGGTTCACCCCTCCACTTT
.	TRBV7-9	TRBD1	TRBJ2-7	CASSPGTGVLYEQYF	TGTGCCAGCAGTCCCGGGACAGGGGTTTTGTACGAGCAGTACTTC
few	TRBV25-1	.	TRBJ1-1	CASSVTGYTEAFF	TGTGCCAGCAGTGTCACAGGTTACACTGAAGCTTTCTTT
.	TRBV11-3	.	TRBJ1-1	CASSLQGWNTEAFF	TGTGCCAGCAGCTTACAGGGGTGGAACACTGAAGCTTTCTTT
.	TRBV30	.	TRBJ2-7	CAWSERWRRNYEQYF	TGTGCCTGGAGTGAGAGGTGGCGCCGAAACTACGAGCAGTACTTC
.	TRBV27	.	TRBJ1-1	CASSLREGQMNTEAFF	TGTGCCAGCAGTTTAAGGGAGGGCCAAATGAACACTGAAGCTTTCTTT
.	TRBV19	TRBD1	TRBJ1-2	CASSNSGTGANYGYTF	TGTGCCAGTAGTAACTCTGGAACAGGGGCCAACTATGGCTACACCTTC
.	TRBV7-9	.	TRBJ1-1	CASSSTRPEAFGTEAFF	TGTGCCAGCAGCTCTACAAGACCGGAGGCTTTTGGCACTGAAGCTTTCTTT
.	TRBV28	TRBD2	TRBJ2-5	CASSVAGQGGETQYF	TGTGCCAGCAGTGTAGCGGGTCAGGGAGGGGAGACCCAGTACTTC
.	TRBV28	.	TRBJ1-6	CASNGVLFSSPLHF	TGTGCCAGCAATGGAGTACTCTTCAGCTCACCCCTCCACTTT